One sample yielded the 6 T cell receptor beta chains listed below, sequenced in a study of cytomegalovirus exposure and HLA in healthy donors. Researchers ran the PCR with 60 Vbeta and 13 Jbeta primers. Here immunoSEQ multiplex PCR was the method, and the copy in TCRdb shows in-frame clones only, minus some. The specimen's table records 150,000 to 200,000 clones. The sample was PBMCs. These receptors were obtained from a woman aged 18-29 years in good health and CMV-seropositive.

DNA of the CDR3: TGTGCCAGCAGACTACAGGGGGCTGGATATGGCTACACCTTC. Its protein is CASRLQGAGYGYTF. The rearrangement links TRBV2 to TRBJ1-2; 9 nucleotides line up with TRBD1. This CDR3 has 14 residues. V gave up 6 bases and J gave up 5 bases; unmatched junction bases: 7. CDR1 and CDR2 from the germline V gene are SNHLY and FYNNEI.

This sequence joins TRBV6-4 and TRBJ1-2; the match to TRBD1 covers 8 bases. The J segment lost 2 bases and the V segment lost 2 bases, leaving 13 bases of the junction unmatched. Germline CDR1 and CDR2: MRHNA and SNTAGT. The CDR3 is made up of 18 amino acids. CDR3 nucleotides: TGTGCCAGCAGTGACCTCCGGGACAGGCTTACTTCGAACTATGGCTACACCTTC. This codes for CASSDLRDRLTSNYGYTF.

The V and J genes are TRBV5-1 and TRBJ2-3; D is undetermined. V dropped 4 bases and J dropped 3 bases, with 6 bases sitting between them. CDR1 SGHRS and CDR2 YFSETQ come from the germline V gene. There are 12 residues in the CDR3. For the CDR3, the DNA is TGCGCCAGCAGCCTATCAACAGATACGCAGTATTTT. As protein: CASSLSTDTQYF.

V usage is TRBV7-2 and J usage is TRBJ2-7, with TRBD2 identical over 10 bases. Trimming cost V 4 bases and J 3 bases; bases outside gene matches: 9. Germline CDR1 SGHTA, CDR2 FQGNSA. This CDR3 contains 16 residues. The CDR3 DNA reads TGTGCCAGCAGCTCCAGGCCCGGGACTAGCGTCTACGAGCAGTACTTC. Translated: CASSSRPGTSVYEQYF.

J is TRBJ1-5 and V is TRBV5-1; D is undetermined. Trimming removed 0 bases at V and 4 bases at J, with 8 bases between. The CDR3 covers 14 residues. CDR1 is SGHRS and CDR2 is YFSETQ in the germline V gene. The chain's CDR3 is CASSLGAVNQPQHF. CDR3 nucleotides: TGCGCCAGCAGCTTGGGGGCAGTTAATCAGCCCCAGCATTTT.

CDR3 region: CASSWAGLVGNEQFF. CDR3 DNA sequence: TGTGCCAGCAGCTGGGCGGGACTTGTTGGCAATGAGCAGTTCTTC. The chain is built from TRBV5-6 and TRBJ2-1; D perhaps matches TRBD2 (6 bases). In germline, CDR1 is SGHDT, CDR2 YYEEEE. The CDR3 contains 15 residues. Trimming took 3 bases from V and 6 from J, leaving 16 bases between them.